The next 29 T cell receptor beta chains were all read from a single sample in a study of T cells in Graves' hyperthyroidism and ophthalmopathy. What was amplified from RNA transcripts were TCR beta CDR3 regions. The study used the HTBI primer set for a first-round RT-PCR of the TCR CDR3. TCRdb fed the multiplex PCR reads into MiXCR, producing one record per CDR3 protein. The table includes approximately 370,000 distinct CDR3 sequences, just under 15% detected once. Sequencing was done on a sample of blood. These receptors came from a woman between 25 and 40 years old with Graves' hyperthyroidism.

This clonotype was picked up many times. The J gene is TRBJ2-7, the V gene TRBV28, with D unclear. Germline assignment: CDR1 MDHEN and CDR2 SYDVKM. The CDR3 has 15 amino acids. V was clipped by 1 base and J by 4 bases, with 14 bases between them. In nucleotides, the CDR3 is TGTGCCAGCAGTTTATATGCCCCGCCGAGGTACGAGCAGTACTTC. It translates to CASSLYAPPRYEQYF.

The table lists this clonotype with a few counts. This sequence joins TRBV6-1 and TRBJ1-2; tentative D call: TRBD1 (5 bases). Trimming took off 6 bases at V and 8 bases at J, with 10 bases between the two ends. In germline, CDR1 is MNHNS, CDR2 SASEGT. The CDR3 sequence is 11 residues long. The CDR3 nucleotides are TGTGCCAGCAGAGCAGGGTGGGGCTACACCTTC. The encoded protein is CASRAGWGYTF.

The chain is built from TRBV28 and TRBJ2-5, with TRBD1 matching over 9 bases. Germline CDR1 and CDR2: MDHEN and SYDVKM. The ends lost 6 bases at V and 4 bases at J; junction bases unmatched: 3. This CDR3 contains 13 residues. The CDR3 sequence is CASRTGGRETQYF. The DNA of the CDR3 is TGTGCCAGCAGGACAGGGGGGAGAGAGACCCAGTACTTC.

This clonotype occurred once. A much larger clone lies one base from this, so it may be a read error. CDR3 nucleotide sequence: TGTACCAGCAGCCTTTTCGACGGGGAGGATACGCAGTATTTT. This codes for CTSSLFDGEDTQYF. This sequence joins TRBV3-1 and TRBJ2-3, with D possibly matching TRBD2 (5 bases). The CDR3 runs 14 residues. Germline lookup yields CDR1 LGHDT and CDR2 YNNKEL (reference sequence).

The chain links TRBV19 to TRBJ2-1; 7 positions match TRBD1. The length of the CDR3 is 16 residues. Germline loops: CDR1 LNHDA, CDR2 SQIVND (reference sequence). Trimming cost V 7 bases and J 0 bases; bases outside gene matches: 9. The CDR3 sequence is CASTSDRVSSYNEQFF. The CDR3 DNA reads as TGTGCCAGTACGAGTGACAGGGTGAGCTCCTACAATGAGCAGTTCTTC.

This clonotype was counted between two and nine times. This chain links TRBV7-3 with TRBJ2-7, with 7 bases matching TRBD1. This CDR3 has 13 amino acids. J lost 5 bases, V lost 5 bases, and 6 bases had no gene match. Germline V CDR1 and CDR2: SGHTA, FQGTGA. The CDR3 DNA reads TGTGCCAGCAGCCGAGACAGGGAGAACGAGCAGTACTTC. Translating gives CASSRDRENEQYF.

This clonotype was observed a few times. The chain carries TRBV6-1 and TRBJ1-2; D is unresolved. With 7 bases removed from V and 0 bases from J, the gap between germline ends came to 12 bases. The CDR3 is 14 residues long. Germline V gene lookup returns CDR1 MNHNS and CDR2 SASEGT. In DNA, the CDR3 is TGTGCCAGCACGGCGTACAGCACTAACTATGGCTACACCTTC. Protein product: CASTAYSTNYGYTF.

This sequence joins TRBV6-1 and TRBJ2-3, with 7 bases matching TRBD2. The J segment lost 3 bases and the V segment lost 6 bases, leaving 9 bases of the junction unmatched. This CDR3 contains 15 residues. Looked up from germline, CDR1 is MNHNS and CDR2 is SASEGT. CDR3: CASSSNGAGTDTQYF. CDR3 DNA sequence: TGTGCCAGCAGCTCAAATGGAGCGGGAACAGATACGCAGTATTTT.

This clonotype was seen at least ten times. The genes are TRBV20-1 and TRBJ2-7, with D unclear. The CDR3 is made up of 10 amino acids. In germline, CDR1 is DFQATT, CDR2 SNEGSKA (reference sequence). CDR3 in amino acids: CGVRSYEQYF. The CDR3 nucleotides are TGCGGGGTACGATCCTACGAGCAGTACTTC.

A few counts support this clonotype. J is TRBJ1-1 and V is TRBV20-1; no clear D. The V gene lost 6 bases and the J gene lost 6 bases, with 20 bases spanning the gap. The CDR3 contains 14 residues. The germline V gene has CDR1 DFQATT and CDR2 SNEGSKA (reference sequence). CDR3 in DNA: TGCAGTGCCCGCGCGTGGCGCGAGTCCGCTGAAGCTTTCTTT. Residues: CSARAWRESAEAFF.

This clonotype appeared many times. The rearrangement links TRBV5-1 to TRBJ2-2, with D possibly being TRBD1 (6 bases). The CDR3 has 15 amino acids. The germline CDR1 and CDR2 sequences are SGHRS and YFSETQ. Trimming shortened V by 4 bases and J by 1 base, and 11 bases separated the two germline ends. As DNA, the CDR3 is TGCGCCAGCAGCGGAACAGGGCTGAACACCGGGGAGCTGTTTTTT. This encodes CASSGTGLNTGELFF.

The sample holds a few counts of this clonotype. The chain joins TRBV20-1 to TRBJ2-2; TRBD1 aligns across 7 bases. After removal of 5 bases from V and 4 bases from J, the junction contained 7 bases not matched to a gene. The CDR3 has 14 residues. From germline, CDR1 is DFQATT and CDR2 SNEGSKA (reference sequence). The CDR3 nucleotides are TGCAGTGCTCCTATGACAGGGAGCACCGGGGAGCTGTTTTTT. Protein sequence: CSAPMTGSTGELFF.

This clonotype appeared many times. The gene calls are TRBV3-1 and TRBJ1-1; TRBD1 matches at 7 bases. Germline V gene sequence: CDR1 LGHDT, CDR2 YNNKEL (reference sequence). The J segment lost 1 base and the V segment lost 3 bases, leaving 2 bases of the junction unmatched. The CDR3 totals 14 residues. The CDR3 nucleotides read TGTGCCAGCAGCCAGGGACAGTGGAACACTGAAGCTTTCTTT. Encoded protein: CASSQGQWNTEAFF.

This clonotype was observed at least ten times. V is TRBV12-3 or TRBV12-4 and J is TRBJ1-1, with TRBD1 as a possible D gene (6 bases). The CDR3 has 13 amino acids. V shed 5 bases and J shed 6 bases, with 13 bases lying between them. The CDR3 DNA reads as TGTGCCAGCAGTCCCCGACAGGACGCTGAAGCTTTCTTT. It specifies CASSPRQDAEAFF.

This chain joins TRBV4-2 and TRBJ2-7; unclear D gene. V was clipped by 0 bases and J by 1 base, with 10 bases between them. Germline lookup yields CDR1 LGHNA and CDR2 YNFKEQ. This CDR3 is built from 15 residues. The CDR3 coding sequence is TGTGCCAGCAGCCAAGACCCCGGCCGGTCCTACGAGCAGTACTTC. It encodes CASSQDPGRSYEQYF.

This clonotype was detected many times. V is TRBV12-3 or TRBV12-4 and J is TRBJ2-7; 7 bases align to TRBD2. This CDR3 region has 13 residues. Trimming removed 3 bases from V and 6 bases from J; junction bases left unmatched: 5. The CDR3 region is CASSLGGIGEQYF. In DNA form, the CDR3 reads TGTGCCAGCAGTTTGGGAGGGATCGGCGAGCAGTACTTC.

This clonotype was recorded many times. The chain combines TRBV18 with TRBJ2-2; D call uncertain. The germline V gene encodes CDR1 KGHSH and CDR2 LQKENI. V gave up 3 bases and J gave up 0 bases, with 11 bases separating them. The CDR3 covers 16 residues. The CDR3 region is CASSPQAATNTGELFF. CDR3 DNA: TGTGCCAGCTCACCTCAGGCGGCAACGAACACCGGGGAGCTGTTTTTT.

The gene calls are TRBV4-1 and TRBJ2-3; D possibly corresponds to TRBD2 (6 bases). Deletions cut 2 bases from V and 4 bases from J, with 13 bases between. This CDR3 is built from 15 residues. Germline V CDR1 and CDR2: MGHRA, YSYEKL. The CDR3 reads CASSQTGLVPDTQYF. The CDR3 DNA reads as TGCGCCAGCAGCCAAACGGGACTCGTTCCAGATACGCAGTATTTT.

Only a few counts were recorded for this clonotype. This rearrangement joins TRBV6-1 to TRBJ2-3; D may be TRBD1 (6 bases). Per the germline V gene, CDR1 is MNHNS and CDR2 is SASEGT. Trimming pared 5 bases from V and 2 bases from J, leaving 14 bases between. CDR3 length equals 15 residues. The CDR3 coding sequence is TGTGCCAGCAGTTATGGGACAACCCTCACAGATACGCAGTATTTT. The encoded protein is CASSYGTTLTDTQYF.

This clonotype appeared a few times. Sequence at one end of the junction differs from germline and may be a read error. V is TRBV19 and J is TRBJ1-2; possible D gene TRBD1, 5 bases. CDR1 is LNHDA and CDR2 is SQIVND in the germline V gene (reference sequence). The CDR3 consists of 17 residues. This CDR3 reads CASSSELYRTRIYDYTF. In DNA form, the CDR3 reads TGTGCCAGTAGTAGCGAGCTATACAGGACCAGAATCTATGACTACACCTTC.

This clonotype was recorded at least ten times. The chain joins TRBV7-2 to TRBJ1-5, with D unresolved. The germline CDR1 and CDR2 sequences are SGHTA and FQGNSA. Trimming left V 3 bases short and J 4 bases short, with 4 bases between. The CDR3 extends over 12 amino acids. This CDR3 reads CASSFLNQPQHF. The CDR3 DNA sequence: TGTGCCAGCAGCTTTCTAAATCAGCCCCAGCATTTT. Filled out from reference TRBV7-2 and TRBJ1-5, the complete variable domain reads GAGVSQSPSNKVTEKGKDVELRCDPISGHTALYWYRQSLGQGLEFLIYFQGNSAPDKSGLPSDRFSAERTGGSVSTLTIQRTQQEDSAVYLCASSFLNQPQHFGDGTRLSIL.

The J gene is TRBJ1-1, the V gene TRBV5-4; maybe TRBD1 (6 bases). The CDR3 extends over 13 amino acids. Germline CDR1 and CDR2: SGHNT and YYREEE (reference sequence). Trimming cost V 5 bases and J 1 base, with 9 bases left between them. CDR3 protein: CASRPDRNTEAFF. The CDR3 nucleotides are TGTGCCAGCAGGCCGGACAGGAACACTGAAGCTTTCTTT.

In this sample, this clonotype turned up many times. CDR3 sequence reads: CASSRRVTGKSSYEQYF. Here the CDR3 DNA reads TGTGCCAGCAGTCGTAGGGTGACAGGGAAAAGCTCCTACGAGCAGTACTTC. V gene TRBV12-3 or TRBV12-4 combines with J gene TRBJ2-7, with 7 bases aligning to TRBD1. V trimming: 5 bases; J trimming: 0 bases; junction bases outside the gene matches: 13. CDR3 length equals 17 residues.

This clonotype was counted ten times or more. The chain employs TRBV3-1 and TRBJ2-7, with D perhaps TRBD1 or TRBD2 (5 bases each). The V gene's germline CDR1 is LGHDT and CDR2 YNNKEL (reference sequence). This CDR3 region has 16 residues. Trimming removed 1 base from V and 1 base from J, with 14 bases in between. The chain's CDR3 is CASSQGVERGSYEQYF. CDR3 sequence (DNA): TGTGCCAGCAGCCAAGGGGTGGAGAGGGGTTCCTACGAGCAGTACTTC.

This clonotype has only one observation. The chain combines TRBV6-9 with TRBJ2-2, with D perhaps TRBD2 (5 bases). The CDR3 runs to 15 residues. Germline V gene lookup returns CDR1 MNHGY and CDR2 SVAAGI. V shed 3 bases and J shed 3 bases, with 11 bases lying between them. The CDR3 DNA follows: TGTGCCAGCAGTTACTTAGCGAAAGACACCGGGGAGCTGTTTTTT. The encoded protein is CASSYLAKDTGELFF.

This clonotype was seen a handful of times. The chain has TRBV5-1 and TRBJ2-3, with a tentative D call TRBD2 (6 bases). This CDR3 has 12 amino acids. Germline V gene data show CDR1 as SGHRS and CDR2 as YFSETQ. The V end lost 10 bases, the J end lost 4 bases, and 13 bases lay between the germline ends. The CDR3 loop is CAGKGEADTQYF. The DNA for the CDR3 is TGCGCCGGCAAAGGGGAGGCAGATACGCAGTATTTT.

This clonotype was seen repeatedly, ten times or more. This chain joins TRBV20-1 and TRBJ2-7, with 7 positions matching TRBD2. Germline V gene lookup returns CDR1 DFQATT and CDR2 SNEGSKA (reference sequence). After removal of 4 bases from V and 4 bases from J, the junction contained 7 bases not matched to a gene. The CDR3 has 13 amino acids. CDR3 coding DNA: TGCAGTGCTATTCAACGGGGGGTTTACGAGCAGTACTTC. Protein sequence: CSAIQRGVYEQYF.

This clonotype appeared many times. This rearrangement joins TRBV24-1 to TRBJ2-2, with D unresolved. V was trimmed by 5 bases and J by 3 bases, leaving 9 bases between them. The germline gives CDR1 KGHDR, CDR2 SFDVKD. The CDR3 contains 14 residues. The DNA for the CDR3 is TGTGCCACCAGTGTCCGCACGGACACCGGGGAGCTGTTTTTT. As protein: CATSVRTDTGELFF.

The V call is TRBV10-2, the J call TRBJ2-5; D unclear. Germline CDR1 is WSHSY and CDR2 is SAAADI. The CDR3 covers 16 residues. Trimming pared 1 base from V and 0 bases from J, leaving 12 bases between. The CDR3: CASSELAARYQETQYF. In nucleotides, the CDR3 is TGCGCCAGCAGTGAGTTGGCGGCAAGGTACCAAGAGACCCAGTACTTC.